Presented here are 15 T cell receptor beta chains from one specimen sequenced in a study of blood T cell repertoires in COVID-19. Clones were sequenced by immunoSEQ multiplex PCR, and TCRdb holds only the in-frame ones, with some missing. The table records approximately 270,000 clones, around 88% of them present only once. Sequenced input: peripheral blood. These TCRs come from a man under 40 with acute or convalescent COVID-19.

The rearrangement uses TRBV6-5 and TRBJ2-2, with a possible D match to TRBD2 (5 bases). The V gene's germline CDR1 is MNHEY and CDR2 SVGAGI. The CDR3 consists of 15 residues. V lost 2 bases and J lost 5, with 12 bases in between. The CDR3 loop is CASSYTDPGTGELFF. The CDR3 bases are TGTGCCAGCAGTTACACGGACCCGGGGACCGGGGAGCTGTTTTTT.

This clone was seen just once. This chain connects TRBV7-9 to TRBJ2-3; D ambiguous. The CDR3 consists of 14 residues. Germline lookup yields CDR1 SEHNR and CDR2 FQNEAQ (reference sequence). V was shortened by 1 base and J by 6 bases, with 11 bases between the two germline ends. DNA of the CDR3: TGTGCCAGCAGCTTAGTACTTGGGCAGGATACGCAGTATTTT. Protein: CASSLVLGQDTQYF.

The CDR3: CSVEAGEKLFF. The CDR3, as DNA: TGCAGCGTTGAAGCCGGGGAAAAACTGTTTTTT. This rearrangement joins TRBV29-1 to TRBJ1-4; D unresolved. The CDR3 length is 11 residues. Looked up from germline, CDR1 is SQVTM and CDR2 is ANQGSEA. V was shortened by 1 base and J by 8 bases, with 5 bases between the two germline ends.

The V and J genes are TRBV7-2 and TRBJ1-2; 8 nucleotides match TRBD1. The CDR3 covers 16 residues. The V segment lost 0 bases and the J segment 2 bases; nucleotides outside the gene matches: 5. Per the germline V gene, CDR1 is SGHTA and CDR2 is FQGNSA. CDR3 sequence reads: CASSLAGRGPNYGYTF. DNA for the CDR3: TGTGCCAGCAGCTTAGCGGGCAGGGGGCCGAACTATGGCTACACCTTC.

The V call is TRBV3-1 (or the pseudogene TRBV3-2), the J call TRBJ1-4, with 8 positions matching TRBD1. In germline, CDR1 is LGHDT, CDR2 YNNKEL (reference sequence). The CDR3 runs to 15 residues. Losses at the gene ends were 3 bases for V and 3 bases for J; bases not matched to a gene: 3. The chain's CDR3 is CASSQGQVANEKLFF. CDR3 DNA: TGTGCCAGCAGCCAGGGACAGGTCGCTAATGAAAAACTGTTTTTT.

The count of this clone is one. This chain links TRBV28 with TRBJ2-1; TRBD2 is a possible D gene (7 bases). Germline CDR1 reads MDHEN; CDR2 reads SYDVKM. The CDR3 length is 14 residues. Deletions cut 9 bases from V and 2 bases from J, with 14 bases between. CDR3 nucleotides: TGTGCCAGTAGGGGGGAGGGCCCCTACAATGAGCAGTTCTTC. Protein sequence: CASRGEGPYNEQFF.

This rearrangement joins TRBV9 to TRBJ2-2, with D possibly matching TRBD2 (5 bases). This CDR3 has 14 residues. The germline V and J ends were trimmed by 4 bases and 5 bases, with 12 bases remaining between them. The germline V gene has CDR1 SGDLS and CDR2 YYNGEE. CDR3 in DNA: TGTGCCAGCAGCCCGCGGACGGGAACCGGGGAGCTGTTTTTT. Encoded protein: CASSPRTGTGELFF.

This chain connects TRBV18 to TRBJ2-7, with 11 positions matching TRBD2. The CDR3 has 15 residues. The V segment lost 6 bases and the J segment 2 bases; nucleotides outside the gene matches: 6. CDR1 is KGHSH, CDR2 LQKENI, per germline. The CDR3 here is CASSQTSGIPYEQYF. CDR3 bases: TGTGCCAGCTCTCAGACTAGCGGGATCCCCTACGAGCAGTACTTC.

This chain links TRBV28 with TRBJ1-2; D gene uncertain. Germline V lookup: CDR1 MDHEN, CDR2 SYDVKM. Trimming pared 10 bases from V and 0 bases from J, leaving 12 bases between. The CDR3 contains 13 residues. The CDR3: CATLGSPNYGYTF. CDR3 coding DNA: TGTGCCACCCTGGGCTCCCCTAACTATGGCTACACCTTC.

In its sample, this clone was seen once. The V call is TRBV2, the J call TRBJ1-5; D perhaps matches TRBD1 (6 bases). Germline V gene data show CDR1 as SNHLY and CDR2 as FYNNEI. V lost 6 bases and J lost 1, with 16 bases in between. The CDR3 loop spans 16 amino acids. The CDR3 nucleotides are TGTGCCAGCAGACGCAACTCCGGGACAAGCAATCAGCCCCAGCATTTT. Translation gives CASRRNSGTSNQPQHF.

The rearrangement joins TRBV10-3 to TRBJ1-6; 7 bases are a match to TRBD1. The CDR3 is 13 residues long. V gave up 7 bases and J gave up 10 bases; unmatched junction bases: 7. Germline CDR1 ENHRY, CDR2 SYGVKD. CDR3 DNA: TGTGCCATCAACGACAGGGTGGAATCACCCCTCCACTTT. It is translated as CAINDRVESPLHF.

CDR3 loop: CATGPGSTDTQYF. DNA for the CDR3: TGTGCCACCGGACCGGGGTCCACAGATACGCAGTATTTT. The J gene is TRBJ2-3, the V gene TRBV6-5; D perhaps matches TRBD2 (5 bases). Germline V CDR1 and CDR2: MNHEY, SVGAGI. Trimming took off 10 bases at V and 2 bases at J, with 13 bases between the two ends. The CDR3 totals 13 residues.

The chain links TRBV5-1 to TRBJ2-5; D not resolved. V was clipped by 0 bases and J by 1 base, with 7 bases between them. Germline V CDR1 and CDR2: SGHRS, YFSETQ. The CDR3 runs 14 residues. CDR3 nucleotide sequence: TGCGCCAGCAGCTTGGACAGAATCCAAGAGACCCAGTACTTC. It encodes CASSLDRIQETQYF.

This clone was seen only a few times. The chain carries TRBV20-1 and TRBJ1-2; no definite D call. The CDR3 spans 11 residues. The V end lost 6 bases, the J end lost 2 bases, and 7 bases lay between the germline ends. Germline CDR1 and CDR2: DFQATT and SNEGSKA (reference sequence). CDR3 in DNA: TGCAGTGCCAAAGCGAACTATGGCTACACCTTC. Encoded protein: CSAKANYGYTF.

This chain uses TRBV9 with TRBJ1-2; no reliable D call. V lost 0 bases to trimming and J lost 8 bases, with 14 bases between them. The CDR3 covers 14 residues. CDR1 SGDLS and CDR2 YYNGEE come from the germline V gene. The CDR3 loop reads CASSVDGRDKGYTF. Here the CDR3 DNA reads TGTGCCAGCAGCGTAGATGGGAGGGATAAAGGCTACACCTTC.